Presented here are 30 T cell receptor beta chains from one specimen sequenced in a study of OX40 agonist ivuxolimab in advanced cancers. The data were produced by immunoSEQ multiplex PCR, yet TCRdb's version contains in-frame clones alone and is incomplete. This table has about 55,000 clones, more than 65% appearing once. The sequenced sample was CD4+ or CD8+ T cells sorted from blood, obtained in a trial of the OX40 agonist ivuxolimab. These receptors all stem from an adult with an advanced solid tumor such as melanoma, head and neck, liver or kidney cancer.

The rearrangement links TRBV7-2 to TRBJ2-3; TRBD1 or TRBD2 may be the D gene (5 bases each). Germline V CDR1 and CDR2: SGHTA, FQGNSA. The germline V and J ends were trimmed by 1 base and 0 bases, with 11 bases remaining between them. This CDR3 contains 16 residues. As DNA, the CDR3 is TGTGCCAGCAGCTTAGGGGCAGGGACCAGCACAGATACGCAGTATTTT. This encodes CASSLGAGTSTDTQYF.

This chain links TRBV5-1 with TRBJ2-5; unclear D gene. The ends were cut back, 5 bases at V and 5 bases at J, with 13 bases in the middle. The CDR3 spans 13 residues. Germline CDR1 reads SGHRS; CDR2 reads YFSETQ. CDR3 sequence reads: CASSGVGLETQYF. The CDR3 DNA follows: TGCGCCAGCAGTGGGGTTGGGTTGGAGACCCAGTACTTC.

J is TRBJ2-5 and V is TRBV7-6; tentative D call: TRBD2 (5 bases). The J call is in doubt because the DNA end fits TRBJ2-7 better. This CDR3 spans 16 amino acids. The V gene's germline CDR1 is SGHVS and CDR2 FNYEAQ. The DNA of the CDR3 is TGTGCCAGCAGCTTAGCTGGGAGTTCGCCCTCCTACGAGCAGTACTTC. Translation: CASSLAGSSPSYEQYF.

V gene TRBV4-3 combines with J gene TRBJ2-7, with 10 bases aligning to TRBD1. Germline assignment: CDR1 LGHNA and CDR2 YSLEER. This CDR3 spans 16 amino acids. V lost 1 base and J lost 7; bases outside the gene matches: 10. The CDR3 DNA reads TGCGCCAGCAGCCAAGTAGGGGCGACAGGGGGCGGGGAGCAGTACTTC. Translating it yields CASSQVGATGGGEQYF.

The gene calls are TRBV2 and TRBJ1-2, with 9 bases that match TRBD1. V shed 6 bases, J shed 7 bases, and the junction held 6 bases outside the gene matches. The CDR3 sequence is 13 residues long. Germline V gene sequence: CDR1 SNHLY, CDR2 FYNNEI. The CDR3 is CASRVQGAGGYTF. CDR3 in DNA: TGTGCCAGCAGGGTACAGGGGGCTGGTGGCTACACCTTC.

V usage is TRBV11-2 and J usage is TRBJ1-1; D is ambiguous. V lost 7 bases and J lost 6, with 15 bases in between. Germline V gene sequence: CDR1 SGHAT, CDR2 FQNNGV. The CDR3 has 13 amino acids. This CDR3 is CASNTRAGAEAFF. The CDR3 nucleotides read TGTGCCAGCAACACTAGGGCGGGAGCTGAAGCTTTCTTT.

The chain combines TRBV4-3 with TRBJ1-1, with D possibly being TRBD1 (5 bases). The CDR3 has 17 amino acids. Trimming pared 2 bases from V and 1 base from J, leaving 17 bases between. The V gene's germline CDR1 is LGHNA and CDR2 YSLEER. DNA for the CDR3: TGCGCCAGCAGCCAAAATGGGGGGTTAGAGGGGAACACTGAAGCTTTCTTT. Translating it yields CASSQNGGLEGNTEAFF.

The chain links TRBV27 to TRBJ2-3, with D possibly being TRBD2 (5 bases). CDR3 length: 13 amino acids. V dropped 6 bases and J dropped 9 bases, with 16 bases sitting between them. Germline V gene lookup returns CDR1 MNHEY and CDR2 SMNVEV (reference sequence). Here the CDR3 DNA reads TGTGCCAGCAGGATAACTAGTGCAGGAACGCAGTATTTT. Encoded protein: CASRITSAGTQYF.

CDR3 in amino acids: CASSKGGAGSHEQYF. The CDR3 nucleotides read TGTGCCAGCAGCAAGGGGGGGGCGGGGTCCCACGAGCAGTACTTC. The chain employs TRBV7-8 and TRBJ2-7, with D perhaps matching TRBD2 (7 bases). The ends were cut back, 5 bases at V and 5 bases at J, with 19 bases in the middle. Looked up from germline, CDR1 is SGHVS and CDR2 is FQNEAQ. This CDR3 comprises 15 residues.

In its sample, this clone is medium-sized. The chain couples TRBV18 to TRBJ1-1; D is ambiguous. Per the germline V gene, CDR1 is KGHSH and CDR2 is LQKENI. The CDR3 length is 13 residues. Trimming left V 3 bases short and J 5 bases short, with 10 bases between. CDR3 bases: TGTGCCAGCTCACCGCTCCTGGGAACTGAAGCTTTCTTT. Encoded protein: CASSPLLGTEAFF.

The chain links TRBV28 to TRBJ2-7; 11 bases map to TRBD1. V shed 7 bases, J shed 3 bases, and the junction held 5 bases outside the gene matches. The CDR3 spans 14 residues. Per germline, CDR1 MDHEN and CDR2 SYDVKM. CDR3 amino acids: CASTGTGGVYEQYF. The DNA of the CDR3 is TGTGCCAGCACCGGGACAGGGGGTGTCTACGAGCAGTACTTC.

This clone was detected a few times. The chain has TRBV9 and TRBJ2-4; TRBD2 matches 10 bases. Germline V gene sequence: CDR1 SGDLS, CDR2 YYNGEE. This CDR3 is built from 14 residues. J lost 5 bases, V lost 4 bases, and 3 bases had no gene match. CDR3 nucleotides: TGTGCCAGCAGCCGCGGACTAGCGGAAAACATTCAGTACTTC. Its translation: CASSRGLAENIQYF. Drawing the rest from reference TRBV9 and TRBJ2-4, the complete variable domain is DSGVTQTPKHLITATGQRVTLRCSPRSGDLSVYWYQQSLDQGLQFLIQYYNGEERAKGNILERFSAQQFPDLHSELNLSSLELGDSALYFCASSRGLAENIQYFGAGTRLSVL.

CDR3 nucleotide sequence: TGCGCCAGCAGCCAAGGACTAGCCCAAGAGACCCAGTACTTC. It codes for CASSQGLAQETQYF. This chain connects TRBV5-1 to TRBJ2-5; 8 nucleotides match TRBD2. Trimming at V came to 4 bases and at J to 1 base, leaving 3 bases not matched to a gene. Germline V gene sequence: CDR1 SGHRS, CDR2 YFSETQ. This CDR3 has 14 amino acids.

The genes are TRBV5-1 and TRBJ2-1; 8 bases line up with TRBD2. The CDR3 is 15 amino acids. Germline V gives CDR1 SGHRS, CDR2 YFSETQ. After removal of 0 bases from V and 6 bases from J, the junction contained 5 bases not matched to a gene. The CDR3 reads CASSLALAGSNEQFF. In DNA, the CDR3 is TGCGCCAGCAGCTTGGCCTTAGCGGGATCCAATGAGCAGTTCTTC.

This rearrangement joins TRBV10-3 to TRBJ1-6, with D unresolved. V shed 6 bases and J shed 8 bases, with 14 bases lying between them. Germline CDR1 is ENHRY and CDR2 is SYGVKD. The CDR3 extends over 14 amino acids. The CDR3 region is CAIRMTDGDSPLHF. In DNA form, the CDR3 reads TGTGCCATCAGGATGACGGACGGAGATTCACCCCTCCACTTT.

CDR3 residues: CASSGTGHNQPQHF. CDR3 coding DNA: TGTGCCAGCAGTGGTACAGGGCACAATCAGCCCCAGCATTTT. V usage is TRBV28 and J usage is TRBJ1-5; D might be TRBD1 (6 bases). The CDR3 consists of 14 residues. Germline CDR1 MDHEN, CDR2 SYDVKM. Between the trimmed V and J ends, which lost 5 bases and 3 bases, there was a span of 11 bases.

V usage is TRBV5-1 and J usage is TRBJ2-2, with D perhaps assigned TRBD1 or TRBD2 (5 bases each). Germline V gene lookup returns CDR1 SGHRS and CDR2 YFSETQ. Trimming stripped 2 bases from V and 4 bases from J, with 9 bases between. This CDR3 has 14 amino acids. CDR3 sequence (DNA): TGCGCCAGCAGCTTCATGGGGGTCACCGGGGAGCTGTTTTTT. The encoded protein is CASSFMGVTGELFF. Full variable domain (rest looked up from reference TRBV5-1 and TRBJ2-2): KAGVTQTPRYLIKTRGQQVTLSCSPISGHRSVSWYQQTPGQGLQFLFEYFSETQRNKGNFPGRFSGRQFSNSRSEMNVSTLELGDSALYLCASSFMGVTGELFFGEGSRLTVL.

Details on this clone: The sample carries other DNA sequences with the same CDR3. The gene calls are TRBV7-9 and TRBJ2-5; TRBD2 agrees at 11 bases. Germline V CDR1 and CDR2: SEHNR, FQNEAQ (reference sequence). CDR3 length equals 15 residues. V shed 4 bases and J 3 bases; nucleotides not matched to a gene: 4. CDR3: CASSSRLAGKETQYF. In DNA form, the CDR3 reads TGTGCCAGCAGCTCCAGACTAGCGGGGAAAGAGACCCAGTACTTC.

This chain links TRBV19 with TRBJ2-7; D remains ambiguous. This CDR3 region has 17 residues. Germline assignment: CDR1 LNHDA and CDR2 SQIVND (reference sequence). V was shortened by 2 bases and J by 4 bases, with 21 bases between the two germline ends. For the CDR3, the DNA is TGTGCCAGTAGTATAACATTTTCGTCCAGCTTCAGTTACGAGCAGTACTTC. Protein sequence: CASSITFSSSFSYEQYF.

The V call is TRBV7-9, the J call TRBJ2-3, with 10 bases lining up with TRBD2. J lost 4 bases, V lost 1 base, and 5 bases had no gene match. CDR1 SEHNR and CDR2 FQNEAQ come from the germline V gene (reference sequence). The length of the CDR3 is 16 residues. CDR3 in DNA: TGTGCCAGCAGCTTAGTGGCTAGCGGGGGCCCAGATACGCAGTATTTT. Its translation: CASSLVASGGPDTQYF. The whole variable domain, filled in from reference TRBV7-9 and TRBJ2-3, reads DTGVSQNPRHKITKRGQNVTFRCDPISEHNRLYWYRQTLGQGPEFLTYFQNEAQLEKSRLLSDRFSAERPKGSFSTLEIQRTEQGDSAMYLCASSLVASGGPDTQYFGPGTRLTVL.

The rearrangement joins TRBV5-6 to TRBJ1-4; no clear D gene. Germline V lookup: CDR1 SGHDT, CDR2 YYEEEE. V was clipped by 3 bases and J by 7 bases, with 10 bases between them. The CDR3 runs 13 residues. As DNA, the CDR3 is TGTGCCAGCAGCTGGGGATTCGCTGAAAAACTGTTTTTT. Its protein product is CASSWGFAEKLFF. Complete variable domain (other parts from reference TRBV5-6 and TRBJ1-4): DAGVTQSPTHLIKTRGQQVTLRCSPKSGHDTVSWYQQALGQGPQFIFQYYEEEERQRGNFPDRFSGHQFPNYSSELNVNALLLGDSALYLCASSWGFAEKLFFGSGTQLSVL.

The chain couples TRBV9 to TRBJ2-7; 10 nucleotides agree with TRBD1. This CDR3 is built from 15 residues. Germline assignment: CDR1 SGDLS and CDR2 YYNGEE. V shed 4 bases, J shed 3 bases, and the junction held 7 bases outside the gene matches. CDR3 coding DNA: TGTGCCAGCAGCCCCCGACAGGGGGCGAACTACGAGCAGTACTTC. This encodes CASSPRQGANYEQYF.

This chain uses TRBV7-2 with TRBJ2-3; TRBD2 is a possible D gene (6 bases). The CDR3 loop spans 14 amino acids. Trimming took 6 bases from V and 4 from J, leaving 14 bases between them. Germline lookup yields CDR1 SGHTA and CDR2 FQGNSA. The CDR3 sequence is CASRTQGGPDTQYF. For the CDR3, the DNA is TGTGCCAGCAGGACTCAGGGAGGCCCAGATACGCAGTATTTT.

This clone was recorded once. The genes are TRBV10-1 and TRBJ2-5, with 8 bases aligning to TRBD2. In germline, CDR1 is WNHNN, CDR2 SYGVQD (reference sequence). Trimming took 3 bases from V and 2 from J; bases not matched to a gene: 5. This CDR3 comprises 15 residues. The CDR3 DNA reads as TGCGCCAGCAGTGACCCTACTAGCGGACAAGAGACCCAGTACTTC. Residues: CASSDPTSGQETQYF.

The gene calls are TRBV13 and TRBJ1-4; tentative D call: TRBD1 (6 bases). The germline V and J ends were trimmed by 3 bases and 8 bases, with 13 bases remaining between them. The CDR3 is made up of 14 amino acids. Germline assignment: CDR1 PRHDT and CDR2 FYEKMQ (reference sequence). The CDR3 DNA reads TGTGCCAGCAGCTTCAGGGGAGAGTTGGAAAAACTGTTTTTT. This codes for CASSFRGELEKLFF.

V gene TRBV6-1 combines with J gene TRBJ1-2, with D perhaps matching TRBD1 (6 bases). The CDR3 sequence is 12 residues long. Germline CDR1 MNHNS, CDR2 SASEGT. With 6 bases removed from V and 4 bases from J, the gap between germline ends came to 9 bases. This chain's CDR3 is CASRDSLYGYTF. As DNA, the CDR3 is TGTGCCAGCAGGGACAGCCTCTATGGCTACACCTTC.

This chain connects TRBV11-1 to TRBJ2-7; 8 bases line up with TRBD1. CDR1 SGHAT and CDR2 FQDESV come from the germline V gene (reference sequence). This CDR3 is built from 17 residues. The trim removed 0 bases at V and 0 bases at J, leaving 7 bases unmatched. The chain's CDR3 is CASSLAWTGKGSYEQYF. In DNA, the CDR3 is TGTGCCAGCAGCTTAGCGTGGACAGGGAAGGGCTCCTACGAGCAGTACTTC. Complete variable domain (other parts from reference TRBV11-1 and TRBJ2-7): EAEVAQSPRYKITEKSQAVAFWCDPISGHATLYWYRQILGQGPELLVQFQDESVVDDSQLPKDRFSAERLKGVDSTLKIQPAELGDSAMYLCASSLAWTGKGSYEQYFGPGTRLTVT.

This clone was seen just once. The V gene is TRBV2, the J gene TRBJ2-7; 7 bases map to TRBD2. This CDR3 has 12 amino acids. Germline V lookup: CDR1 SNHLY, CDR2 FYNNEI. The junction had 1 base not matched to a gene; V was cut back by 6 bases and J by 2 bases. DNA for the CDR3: TGTGCCAGCAGGGGACTACCCTACGAGCAGTACTTC. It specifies CASRGLPYEQYF.

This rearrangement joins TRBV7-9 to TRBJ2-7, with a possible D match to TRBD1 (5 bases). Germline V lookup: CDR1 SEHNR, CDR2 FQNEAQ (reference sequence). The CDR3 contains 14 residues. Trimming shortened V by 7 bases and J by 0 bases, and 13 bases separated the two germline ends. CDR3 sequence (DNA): TGTGCCAGCACCCCTCAGGGAAGCTCCTACGAGCAGTACTTC. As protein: CASTPQGSSYEQYF.

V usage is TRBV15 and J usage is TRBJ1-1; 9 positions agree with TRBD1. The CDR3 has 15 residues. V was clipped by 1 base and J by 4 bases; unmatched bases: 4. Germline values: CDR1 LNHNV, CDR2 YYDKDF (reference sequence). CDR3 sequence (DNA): TGTGCCACCAGCAGAGCCACAGGGGGCGGCACTGAAGCTTTCTTT. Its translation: CATSRATGGGTEAFF.